This record concerns one T cell receptor beta chain sequence. The source of the sample is a study of technical replicates of blood from a handful of donors. After removal of 2 bases from V and 4 bases from J, the junction contained 11 bases not matched to a gene. This CDR3 is built from 17 residues. CDR1 is SGHTA and CDR2 is FQGNSA in the germline V gene. Sequenced by immunoSEQ multiplex PCR; TCRdb stores in-frame clones only, minus some. Of around 75,000 clones listed, just over 90% are singletons. Sequenced sample: T cells isolated from PBMCs. The genes are TRBV7-2 and TRBJ2-3; 8 bases are shared with TRBD2. The TCR originated in a human donor in good health. This CDR3 is CASSLTSGPVPADTQYF. CDR3 DNA: TGTGCCAGCAGCTTAACTAGCGGCCCAGTCCCCGCAGATACGCAGTATTTT.